The following is a T cell receptor (beta chain) sequence with its context. Patients of the Seattle cohort, enrolled during active infection, were followed longitudinally. Authors' data handling: Amplification of reference gene primers provided the estimated nucleated cell counts. Data came from immunoSEQ multiplex PCR; TCRdb stores just in-frame clones and leaves some out. V and J calls and clone size are copied from that table; D and trimming were computed from the DNA. The table has 300,000 to 400,000 clones, 88% seen once. Germline V gene lookup returns CDR1 KGHDR and CDR2 SFDVKD. The V gene lost 4 bases and the J gene lost 1 base, with 12 bases spanning the gap. The CDR3 runs to 15 residues. This sample stems from a study of blood T cell repertoires in COVID-19. Turning to the study itself: COVID-19 samples collected from the United States, Italy and Spain covered acute and convalescent phases. The analysed material was cDNA or gDNA that came from T cells, B-cell-depleted T cells, or PBMCs.

The receptor comes from a woman between 65 and 79 years old with COVID-19, enrolled during active disease. The V and J genes are TRBV24-1 and TRBJ2-5; D may be TRBD2 (6 bases). Specimen: peripheral blood. DNA of the CDR3: TGTGCCACCAGTGACCCAGGGACTCTCCAAGAGACCCAGTACTTC. Its protein is CATSDPGTLQETQYF.